These T cell receptor beta chains were read from a single sample in a study of blood T cell repertoires in COVID-19. Sequencing used immunoSEQ multiplex PCR; TCRdb keeps in-frame clones, though not all of them. The table has almost 500,000 clones, 75% to 90% seen once. Sequenced material: PBMCs or T cells enriched from blood (not recorded which). The source of these receptors is a woman in her sixties or seventies who had recovered from COVID-19. The CDR3 runs from the conserved cysteine through the conserved F or W. Each record gives: clone size, V gene, D gene, J gene, CDR3 protein, CDR3 DNA. The D gene is left open where the match is weak. Clone size is shown for a subset of rows, as once, few, many or a class of expanded clone.

.	TRBV4-1	TRBD1	TRBJ1-4	CASSPSTGANEKLFF	TGCGCCAGCAGCCCTTCGACAGGGGCTAATGAAAAACTGTTTTTT
.	TRBV19	.	TRBJ2-3	CATASTADTQYF	TGTGCCACCGCTTCCACAGCAGATACGCAGTATTTT
.	TRBV2	.	TRBJ1-1	CASSSDTNTEAFF	TGTGCCAGCAGTTCGGACACCAACACTGAAGCTTTCTTT
.	TRBV7-2	TRBD1	TRBJ1-2	CASSNPTGGYGYTF	TGTGCCAGCAGCAATCCAACAGGGGGCTATGGCTACACCTTC
.	TRBV5-3	TRBD1	TRBJ1-5	CARSLGQGISRPQHF	TGTGCCAGAAGCTTAGGACAGGGCATCAGTAGGCCCCAGCATTTT
.	TRBV28	TRBD1	TRBJ1-6	CASSFSGGRKSPLHF	TGTGCCAGCAGTTTTTCAGGGGGTAGGAAATCACCCCTCCACTTT
.	TRBV2	.	TRBJ2-7	CASSLTRYEQYF	TGTGCCAGCAGTCTTACCAGATACGAGCAGTACTTC
.	TRBV6-6	.	TRBJ2-1	CASSPGTSYNEQFF	TGTGCCAGCAGCCCCGGGACATCCTACAATGAGCAGTTCTTC
.	TRBV5-1	TRBD1	TRBJ1-2	CASSLDQGVYGYTF	TGCGCCAGCAGCCTTGATCAGGGGGTCTATGGCTACACCTTC
once	TRBV11-2	.	TRBJ2-1	CASSRTAYNEQFF	TGTGCCAGCAGCAGGACAGCCTACAATGAGCAGTTCTTC
.	TRBV27	TRBD1	TRBJ1-6	CASSLKGGAYNSPLHF	TGTGCCAGCAGTTTAAAAGGGGGCGCCTATAATTCACCCCTCCACTTT
few	TRBV5-1	.	TRBJ1-1	CASSQQGGNTEAFF	TGCGCCAGCAGCCAACAGGGCGGGAACACTGAAGCTTTCTTT
once	TRBV18	.	TRBJ2-3	CASSPQGVTDTQYF	TGTGCCAGCTCACCACAGGGAGTGACAGATACGCAGTATTTT
.	TRBV6-5	TRBD2	TRBJ2-3	CASSYSRWGGDTQYF	TGTGCCAGCAGTTACTCCCGCTGGGGAGGGGATACGCAGTATTTT
.	TRBV2	.	TRBJ1-2	CASSVTENYGYTF	TGTGCCAGCAGTGTTACAGAGAACTATGGCTACACCTTC
.	TRBV30	TRBD1	TRBJ1-1	CAWRGKGQGNTEAFF	TGTGCCTGGAGAGGTAAGGGACAGGGTAACACTGAAGCTTTCTTT
.	TRBV5-4	TRBD1	TRBJ1-6	CASRLETGGNSPLHF	TGTGCCAGCAGACTTGAGACAGGGGGAAATTCACCCCTCCACTTT
once	TRBV5-1	.	TRBJ2-2	CASSLQGNTGELFF	TGCGCCAGCAGCTTGCAGGGAAACACCGGGGAGCTGTTTTTT
.	TRBV6-5	TRBD1	TRBJ1-5	CASSYGTERNQPQHF	TGTGCCAGCAGTTACGGGACAGAGAGAAATCAGCCCCAGCATTTT
.	TRBV7-2	TRBD2	TRBJ2-5	CASSRSSGGGQETQYF	TGTGCCAGCAGCCGTTCTAGCGGGGGGGGCCAAGAGACCCAGTACTTC
.	TRBV3-1/TRBV3-2	.	TRBJ1-5	CASSQGYSQPQHF	TGTGCCAGCAGCCAAGGATACTCCCAGCCCCAGCATTTT
.	TRBV18	.	TRBJ2-2	CASSRQVQNTGELFF	TGTGCCAGCTCACGTCAGGTCCAAAACACCGGGGAGCTGTTTTTT
.	TRBV27	.	TRBJ2-2	CASKRILSTGELFF	TGTGCCAGCAAGAGAATCCTGTCCACCGGGGAGCTGTTTTTT
.	TRBV18	.	TRBJ1-1	CASSLTDSNTEAFF	TGTGCCAGCTCACTGACAGACAGCAACACTGAAGCTTTCTTT
.	TRBV29-1	.	TRBJ1-1	CSVEREPITEAFF	TGCAGCGTTGAGAGGGAACCGATCACTGAAGCTTTCTTT
once	TRBV27	TRBD1	TRBJ1-6	CASSLPGGRDSPLHF	TGTGCCAGCAGTTTACCAGGGGGCAGGGATTCACCCCTCCACTTT
.	TRBV11-2	TRBD2	TRBJ2-2	CASSSRPPSGGNTGELFF	TGTGCCAGCAGCTCTAGGCCCCCTAGCGGGGGAAACACCGGGGAGCTGTTTTTT
.	TRBV7-8	.	TRBJ2-7	CASSLGQVIHEQYF	TGTGCCAGCAGCTTGGGTCAGGTAATCCACGAGCAGTACTTC
once	TRBV25-1	.	TRBJ1-2	CASSHSGFYGYTF	TGTGCCAGCAGTCATTCAGGGTTCTATGGCTACACCTTC
.	TRBV30	.	TRBJ2-3	CAWTPAATDTQYF	TGTGCCTGGACCCCGGCGGCGACAGATACGCAGTATTTT
.	TRBV5-8	.	TRBJ1-4	CASSLQGNGEKLFF	TGTGCCAGCAGCCTACAGGGAAATGGAGAAAAACTGTTTTTT